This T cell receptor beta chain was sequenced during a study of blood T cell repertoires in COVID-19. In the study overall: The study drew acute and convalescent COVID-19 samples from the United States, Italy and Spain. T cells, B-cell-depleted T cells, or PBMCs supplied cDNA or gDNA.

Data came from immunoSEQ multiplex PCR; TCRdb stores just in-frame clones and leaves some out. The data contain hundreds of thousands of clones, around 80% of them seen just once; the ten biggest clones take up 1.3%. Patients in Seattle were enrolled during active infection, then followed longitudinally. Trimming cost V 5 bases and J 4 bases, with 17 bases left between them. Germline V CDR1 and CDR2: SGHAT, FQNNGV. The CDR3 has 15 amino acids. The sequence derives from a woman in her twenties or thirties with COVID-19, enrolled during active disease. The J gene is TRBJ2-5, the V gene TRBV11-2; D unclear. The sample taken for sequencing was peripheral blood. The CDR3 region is CASSPVGSERETQYF. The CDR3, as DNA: TGTGCCAGCAGCCCCGTCGGGTCCGAGCGAGAGACCCAGTACTTC.